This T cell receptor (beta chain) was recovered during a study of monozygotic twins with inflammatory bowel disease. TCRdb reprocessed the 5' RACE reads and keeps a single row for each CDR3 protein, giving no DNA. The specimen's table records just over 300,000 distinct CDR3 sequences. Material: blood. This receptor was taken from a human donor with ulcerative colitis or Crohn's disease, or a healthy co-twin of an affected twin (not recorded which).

CDR3 protein: CASSVVAGGRTEAFF. V is TRBV9 and J is TRBJ1-1. Germline V gene sequence: CDR1 SGDLS, CDR2 YYNGEE. This CDR3 contains 15 residues.